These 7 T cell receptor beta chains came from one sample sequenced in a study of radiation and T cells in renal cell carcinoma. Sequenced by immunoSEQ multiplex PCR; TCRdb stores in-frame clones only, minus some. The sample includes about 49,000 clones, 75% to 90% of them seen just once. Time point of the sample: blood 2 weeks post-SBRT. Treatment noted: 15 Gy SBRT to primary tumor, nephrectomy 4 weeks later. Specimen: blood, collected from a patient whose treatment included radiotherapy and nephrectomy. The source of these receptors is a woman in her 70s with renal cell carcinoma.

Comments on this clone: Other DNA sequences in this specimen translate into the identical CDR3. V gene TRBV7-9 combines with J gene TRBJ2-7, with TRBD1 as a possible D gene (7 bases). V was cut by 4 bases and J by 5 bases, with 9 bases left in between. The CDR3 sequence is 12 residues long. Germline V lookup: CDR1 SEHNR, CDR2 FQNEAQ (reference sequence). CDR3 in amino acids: CASSSGGHEQYF. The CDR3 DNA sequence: TGTGCCAGCAGCTCAGGGGGGCACGAGCAGTACTTC.

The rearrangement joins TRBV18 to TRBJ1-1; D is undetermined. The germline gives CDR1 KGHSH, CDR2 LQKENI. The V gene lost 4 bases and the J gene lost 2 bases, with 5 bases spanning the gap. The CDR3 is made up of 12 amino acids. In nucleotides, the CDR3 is TGTGCCAGCTCACGGTCAAACACTGAAGCTTTCTTT. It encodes CASSRSNTEAFF.

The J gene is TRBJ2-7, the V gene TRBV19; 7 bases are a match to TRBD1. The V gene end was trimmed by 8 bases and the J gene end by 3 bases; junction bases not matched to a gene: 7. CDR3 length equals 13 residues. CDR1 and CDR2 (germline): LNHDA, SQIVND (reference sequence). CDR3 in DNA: TGTGCCAGTTCACAGGGGAAAGACTACGAGCAGTACTTC. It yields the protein CASSQGKDYEQYF.

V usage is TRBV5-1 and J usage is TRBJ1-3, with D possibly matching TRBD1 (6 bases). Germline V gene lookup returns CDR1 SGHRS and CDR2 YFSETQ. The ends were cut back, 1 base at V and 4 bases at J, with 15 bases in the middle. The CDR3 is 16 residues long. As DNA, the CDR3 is TGCGCCAGCAGCTTGACGTGGGGGCAAGGAGGAAACACCATATATTTT. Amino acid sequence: CASSLTWGQGGNTIYF.

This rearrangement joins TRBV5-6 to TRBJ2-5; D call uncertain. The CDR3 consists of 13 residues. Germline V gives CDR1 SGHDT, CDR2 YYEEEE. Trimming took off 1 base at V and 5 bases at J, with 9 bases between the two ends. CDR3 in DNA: TGTGCCAGCAGCTTGCCATCTGGGGAGACCCAGTACTTC. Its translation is CASSLPSGETQYF. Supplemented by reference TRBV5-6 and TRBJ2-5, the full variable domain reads DAGVTQSPTHLIKTRGQQVTLRCSPKSGHDTVSWYQQALGQGPQFIFQYYEEEERQRGNFPDRFSGHQFPNYSSELNVNALLLGDSALYLCASSLPSGETQYFGPGTRLLVL.

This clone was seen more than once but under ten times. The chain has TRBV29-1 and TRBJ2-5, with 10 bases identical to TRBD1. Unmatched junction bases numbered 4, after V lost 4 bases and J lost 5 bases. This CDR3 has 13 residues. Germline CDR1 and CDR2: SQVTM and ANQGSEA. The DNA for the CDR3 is TGCAGCGTTGCGACAGGGGGCCCGGAGACCCAGTACTTC. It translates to CSVATGGPETQYF.

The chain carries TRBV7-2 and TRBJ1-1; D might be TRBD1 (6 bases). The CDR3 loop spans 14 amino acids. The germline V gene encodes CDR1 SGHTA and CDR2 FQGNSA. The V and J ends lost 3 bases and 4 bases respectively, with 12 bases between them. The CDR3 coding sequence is TGTGCCAGCAGCTTGATGACAGGATCCACTGAAGCTTTCTTT. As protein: CASSLMTGSTEAFF. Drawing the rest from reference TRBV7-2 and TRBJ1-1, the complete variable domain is GAGVSQSPSNKVTEKGKDVELRCDPISGHTALYWYRQSLGQGLEFLIYFQGNSAPDKSGLPSDRFSAERTGGSVSTLTIQRTQQEDSAVYLCASSLMTGSTEAFFGQGTRLTVV.